This TCR beta chain was identified during a study of T-cell reconstitution after alpha-beta-depleted transplantation in children. The authors prepared the TCRbeta library with unique molecular identifiers. TCRdb reanalysed the PCR reads using MiXCR and keeps one entry per CDR3 protein. The data hold around 370,000 distinct CDR3 sequences, with 10% observed a single time. From germline, CDR1 is KGHDR and CDR2 SFDVKD. V lost 5 bases and J 2 bases, leaving 11 bases between the germline ends. This CDR3 comprises 15 residues. This clonotype was detected a few times. The sequence came from a human donor who donated a stem cell graft to a child with acute lymphoblastic leukemia. The material was PBMCs from the stem cell graft donor, obtained from the stem cell graft. This chain connects TRBV24-1 to TRBJ2-2, with D uncertain. The CDR3 region has the DNA TGTGCCACCAGTGGTTCCAGCCCTAACACCGGGGAGCTGTTTTTT. This codes for CATSGSSPNTGELFF.